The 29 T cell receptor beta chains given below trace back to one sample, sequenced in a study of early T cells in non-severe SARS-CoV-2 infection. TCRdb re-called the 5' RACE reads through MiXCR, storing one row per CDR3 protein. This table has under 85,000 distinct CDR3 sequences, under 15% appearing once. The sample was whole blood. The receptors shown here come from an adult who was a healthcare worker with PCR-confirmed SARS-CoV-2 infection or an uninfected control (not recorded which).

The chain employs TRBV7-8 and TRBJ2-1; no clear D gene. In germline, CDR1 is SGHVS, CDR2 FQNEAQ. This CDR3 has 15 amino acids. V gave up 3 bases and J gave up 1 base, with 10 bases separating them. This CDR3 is CASSLRRTSYNEQFF. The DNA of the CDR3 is TGTGCCAGCAGCTTGCGACGGACGTCCTACAATGAGCAGTTCTTC. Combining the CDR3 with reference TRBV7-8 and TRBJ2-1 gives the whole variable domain GAGVSQSPRYKVAKRGQDVALRCDPISGHVSLFWYQQALGQGPEFLTYFQNEAQLDKSGLPSDRFFAERPEGSVSTLKIQRTQQEDSAVYLCASSLRRTSYNEQFFGPGTRLTVL.

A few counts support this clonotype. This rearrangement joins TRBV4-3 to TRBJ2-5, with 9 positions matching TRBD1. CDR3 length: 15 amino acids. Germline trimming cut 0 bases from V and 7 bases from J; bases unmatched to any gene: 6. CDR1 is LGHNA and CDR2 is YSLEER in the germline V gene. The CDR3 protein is CASSQDGTGLATQYF. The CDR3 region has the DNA TGCGCCAGCAGCCAAGATGGGACAGGGCTTGCGACCCAGTACTTC.

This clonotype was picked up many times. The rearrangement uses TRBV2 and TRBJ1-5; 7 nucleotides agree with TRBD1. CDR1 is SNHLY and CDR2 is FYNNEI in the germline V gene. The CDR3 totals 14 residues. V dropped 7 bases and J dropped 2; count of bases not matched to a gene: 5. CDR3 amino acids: CASTWDSRNQPQHF. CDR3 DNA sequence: TGTGCCAGCACCTGGGACAGCCGCAATCAGCCCCAGCATTTT.

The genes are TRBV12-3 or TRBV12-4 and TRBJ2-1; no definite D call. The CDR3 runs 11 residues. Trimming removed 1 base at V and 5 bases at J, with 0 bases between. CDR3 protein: CASSLDNEQFF. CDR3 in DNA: TGTGCCAGCAGTTTAGACAATGAGCAGTTCTTC.

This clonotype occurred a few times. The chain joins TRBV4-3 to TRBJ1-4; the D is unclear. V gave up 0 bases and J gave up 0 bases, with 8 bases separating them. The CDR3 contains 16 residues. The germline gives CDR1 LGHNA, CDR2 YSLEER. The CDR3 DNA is TGCGCCAGCAGCCAAGATTTAACCTCAACTAATGAAAAACTGTTTTTT. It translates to CASSQDLTSTNEKLFF.

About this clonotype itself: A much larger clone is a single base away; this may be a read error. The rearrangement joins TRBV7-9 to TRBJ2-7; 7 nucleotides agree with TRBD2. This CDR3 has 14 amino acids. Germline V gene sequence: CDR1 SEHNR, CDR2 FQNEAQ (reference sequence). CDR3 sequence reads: CVSSKREDSYEQYF. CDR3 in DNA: TGTGTCAGCAGCAAGCGGGAAGACTCCTACGAGCAGTACTTC.

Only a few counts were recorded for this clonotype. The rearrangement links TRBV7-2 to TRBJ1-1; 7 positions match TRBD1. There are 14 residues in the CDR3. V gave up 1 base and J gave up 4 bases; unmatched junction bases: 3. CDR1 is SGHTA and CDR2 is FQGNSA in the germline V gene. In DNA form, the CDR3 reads TGTGCCAGCAGCTTAGACAGGGGTGGCACTGAAGCTTTCTTT. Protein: CASSLDRGGTEAFF.

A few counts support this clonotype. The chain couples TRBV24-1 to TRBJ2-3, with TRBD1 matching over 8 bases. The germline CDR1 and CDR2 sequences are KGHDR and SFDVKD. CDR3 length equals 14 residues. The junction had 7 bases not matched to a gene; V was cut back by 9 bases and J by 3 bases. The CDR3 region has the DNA TGTGCCACCGGGGGAAGACAGGGGACAGATACGCAGTATTTT. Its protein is CATGGRQGTDTQYF.

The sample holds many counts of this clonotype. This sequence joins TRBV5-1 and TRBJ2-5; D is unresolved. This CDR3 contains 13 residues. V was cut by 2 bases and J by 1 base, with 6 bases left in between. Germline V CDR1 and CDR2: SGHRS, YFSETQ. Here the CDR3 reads CASSFPFQETQYF. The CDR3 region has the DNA TGCGCCAGCAGCTTCCCGTTCCAAGAGACCCAGTACTTC.

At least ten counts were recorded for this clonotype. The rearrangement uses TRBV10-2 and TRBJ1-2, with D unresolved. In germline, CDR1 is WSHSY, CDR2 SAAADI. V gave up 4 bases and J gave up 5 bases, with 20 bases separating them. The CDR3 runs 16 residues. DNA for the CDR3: TGCGCCAGCAGTGTCAAGTCTTTAGCCCCTGGGTATGGCTACACCTTC. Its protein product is CASSVKSLAPGYGYTF.

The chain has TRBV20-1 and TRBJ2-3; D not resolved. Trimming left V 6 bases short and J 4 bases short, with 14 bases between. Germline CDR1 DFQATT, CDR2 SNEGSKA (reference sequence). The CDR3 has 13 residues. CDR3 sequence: CSAESVRSDTQYF. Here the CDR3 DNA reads TGCAGTGCCGAAAGTGTCCGGTCAGATACGCAGTATTTT.

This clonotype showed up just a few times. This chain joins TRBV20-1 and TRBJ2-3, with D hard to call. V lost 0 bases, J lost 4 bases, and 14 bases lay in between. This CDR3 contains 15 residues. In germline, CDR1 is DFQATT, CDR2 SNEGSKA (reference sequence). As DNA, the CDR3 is TGCAGTGCTAGAGATCCCGTTGGTGGGGCAGATACGCAGTATTTT. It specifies CSARDPVGGADTQYF.

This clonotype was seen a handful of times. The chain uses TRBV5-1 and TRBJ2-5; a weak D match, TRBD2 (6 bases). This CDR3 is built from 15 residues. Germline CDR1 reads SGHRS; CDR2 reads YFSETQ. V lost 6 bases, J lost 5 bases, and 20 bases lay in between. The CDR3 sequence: CASTARNPAGETQYF. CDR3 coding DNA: TGCGCCAGCACCGCCCGGAATCCCGCGGGGGAGACCCAGTACTTC.

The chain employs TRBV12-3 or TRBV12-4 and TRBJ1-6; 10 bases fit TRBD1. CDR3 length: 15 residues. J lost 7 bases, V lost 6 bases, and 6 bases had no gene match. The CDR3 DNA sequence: TGTGCCAGCAGACGGGACAGGGGACAGAATTCACCCCTCCACTTT. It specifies CASRRDRGQNSPLHF.

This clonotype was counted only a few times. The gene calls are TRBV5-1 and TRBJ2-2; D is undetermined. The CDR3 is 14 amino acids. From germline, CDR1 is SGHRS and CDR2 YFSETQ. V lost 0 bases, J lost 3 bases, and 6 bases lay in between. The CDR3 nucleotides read TGCGCCAGCAGCTTGGCCGCGGACACCGGGGAGCTGTTTTTT. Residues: CASSLAADTGELFF.

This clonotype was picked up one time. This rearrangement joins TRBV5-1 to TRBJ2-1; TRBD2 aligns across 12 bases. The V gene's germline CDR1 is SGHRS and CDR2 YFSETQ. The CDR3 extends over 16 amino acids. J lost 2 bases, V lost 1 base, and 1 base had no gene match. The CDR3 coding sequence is TGCGCCAGCAGCTTGACTAGCGGGGGGACCTACAATGAGCAGTTCTTC. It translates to CASSLTSGGTYNEQFF.

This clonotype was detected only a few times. The CDR3 DNA is TGCGCCAGCAGCTTGAACTTCAACTATGGCTACACCTTC. It translates to CASSLNFNYGYTF. The chain couples TRBV5-1 to TRBJ1-2, with no clear D. Between the trimmed V and J ends, which lost 1 base and 2 bases, there was a span of 6 bases. Germline V CDR1 and CDR2: SGHRS, YFSETQ. The CDR3 consists of 13 residues.

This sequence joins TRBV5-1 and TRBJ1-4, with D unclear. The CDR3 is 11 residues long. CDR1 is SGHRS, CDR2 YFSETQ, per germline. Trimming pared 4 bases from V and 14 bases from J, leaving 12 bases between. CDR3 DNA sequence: TGCGCCAGCAGCGCGGGCTCGGGGCTGTTTTTT. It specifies CASSAGSGLFF.

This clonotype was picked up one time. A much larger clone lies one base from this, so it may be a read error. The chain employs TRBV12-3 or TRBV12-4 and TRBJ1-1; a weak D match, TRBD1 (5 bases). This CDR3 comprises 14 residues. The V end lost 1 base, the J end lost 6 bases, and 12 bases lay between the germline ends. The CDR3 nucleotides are TGTGCCAGCAGTTTAGGACAGCGTAACGCTGAAGCTTTCTTT. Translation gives CASSLGQRNAEAFF.

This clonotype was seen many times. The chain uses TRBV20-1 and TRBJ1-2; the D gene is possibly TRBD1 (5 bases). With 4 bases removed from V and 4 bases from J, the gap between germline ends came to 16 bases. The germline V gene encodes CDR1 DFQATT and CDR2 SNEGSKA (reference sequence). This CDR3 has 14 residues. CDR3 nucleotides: TGCAGTGCTAATAGGCAGGGCGGTTCCTATGGCTACACCTTC. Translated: CSANRQGGSYGYTF.

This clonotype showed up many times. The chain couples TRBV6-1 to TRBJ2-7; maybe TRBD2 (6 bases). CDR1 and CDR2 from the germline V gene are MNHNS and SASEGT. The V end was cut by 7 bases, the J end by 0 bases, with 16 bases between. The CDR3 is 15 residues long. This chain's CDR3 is CASNPSVGSSYEQYF. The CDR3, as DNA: TGTGCCAGCAACCCTAGCGTCGGGAGCTCCTACGAGCAGTACTTC.

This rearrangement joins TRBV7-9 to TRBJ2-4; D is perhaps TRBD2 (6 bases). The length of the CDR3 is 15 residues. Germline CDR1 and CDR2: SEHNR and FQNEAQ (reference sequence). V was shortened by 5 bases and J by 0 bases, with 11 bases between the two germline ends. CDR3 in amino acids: CASSTGGVAKNIQYF. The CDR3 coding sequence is TGTGCCAGCAGCACAGGAGGGGTAGCCAAAAACATTCAGTACTTC.

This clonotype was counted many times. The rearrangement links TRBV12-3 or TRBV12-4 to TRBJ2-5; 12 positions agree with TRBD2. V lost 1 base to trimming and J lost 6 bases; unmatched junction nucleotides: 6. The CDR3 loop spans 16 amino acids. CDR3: CASSLVLAGGPKTQYF. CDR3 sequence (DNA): TGTGCCAGCAGTTTAGTTCTAGCGGGAGGGCCGAAGACCCAGTACTTC.

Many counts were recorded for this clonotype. The CDR3 region has the DNA TGTGCCAGCTGCACCGGGCCCACCTACGAGCAGTACTTC. This sequence encodes CASCTGPTYEQYF. The chain joins TRBV6-2 or TRBV6-3 to TRBJ2-7; D ambiguous. Between the trimmed V and J ends, which lost 8 bases and 2 bases, there was a span of 13 bases. This CDR3 region has 13 residues. Germline loops: CDR1 MNHEY, CDR2 SVGEGT.

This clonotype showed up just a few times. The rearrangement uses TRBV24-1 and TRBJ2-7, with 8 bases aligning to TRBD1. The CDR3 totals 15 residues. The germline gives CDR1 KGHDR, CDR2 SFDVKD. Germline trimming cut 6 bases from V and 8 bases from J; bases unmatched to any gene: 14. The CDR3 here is CATSSRTGLGFQQYF. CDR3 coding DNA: TGTGCCACCAGTTCCAGGACAGGGCTGGGCTTTCAGCAGTACTTC.

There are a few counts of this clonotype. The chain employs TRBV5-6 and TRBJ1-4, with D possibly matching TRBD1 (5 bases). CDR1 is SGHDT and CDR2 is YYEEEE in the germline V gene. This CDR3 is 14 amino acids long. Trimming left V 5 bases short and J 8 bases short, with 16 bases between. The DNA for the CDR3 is TGTGCCAGCAGGATGAGGGGACTAGGGGAAAAACTGTTTTTT. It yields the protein CASRMRGLGEKLFF. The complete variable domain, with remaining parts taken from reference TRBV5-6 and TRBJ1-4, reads DAGVTQSPTHLIKTRGQQVTLRCSPKSGHDTVSWYQQALGQGPQFIFQYYEEEERQRGNFPDRFSGHQFPNYSSELNVNALLLGDSALYLCASRMRGLGEKLFFGSGTQLSVL.

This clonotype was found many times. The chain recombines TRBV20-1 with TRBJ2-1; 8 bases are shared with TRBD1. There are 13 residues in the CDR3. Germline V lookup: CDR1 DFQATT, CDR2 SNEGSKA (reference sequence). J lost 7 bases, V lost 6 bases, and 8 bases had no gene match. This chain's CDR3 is CSAAGQGRNEQFF. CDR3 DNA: TGCAGTGCCGCAGGACAGGGCCGGAATGAGCAGTTCTTC.

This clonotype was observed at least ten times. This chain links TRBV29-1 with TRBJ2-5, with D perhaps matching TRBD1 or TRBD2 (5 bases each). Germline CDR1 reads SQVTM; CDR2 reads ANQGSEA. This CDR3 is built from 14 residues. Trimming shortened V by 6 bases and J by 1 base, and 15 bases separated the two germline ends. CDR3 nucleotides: TGCAGCGTCCGAGCAGCCGGGGCCCAAGAGACCCAGTACTTC. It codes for CSVRAAGAQETQYF.

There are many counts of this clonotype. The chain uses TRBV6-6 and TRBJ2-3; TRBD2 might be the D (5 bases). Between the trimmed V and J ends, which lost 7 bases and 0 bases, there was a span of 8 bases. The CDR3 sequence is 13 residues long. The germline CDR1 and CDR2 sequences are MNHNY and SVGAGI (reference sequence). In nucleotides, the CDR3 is TGTGCCAGCACGGCGGGTAGCACAGATACGCAGTATTTT. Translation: CASTAGSTDTQYF.